This is a list of T cell receptor beta chains from one sample in a study of blood T cell repertoires in COVID-19. Profiling relied on immunoSEQ multiplex PCR, and the TCRdb table lists in-frame clones only, not all of them. This table holds about 130,000 clones, 60% to 80% found once. The source material was peripheral blood. The source is a man in his sixties who had recovered from COVID-19. Each CDR3 is given with its conserved first and last residue. The D gene is left open where the match is weak. Size is stated for part of the rows, as once, few or many counts, or as a class when the clone is expanded.

d_call j_call clone_size v_call cdr3_nt cdr3_aa
TRBD1 TRBJ1-2 - TRBV6-5 TGTGCCAGCAGGCGAAAAACAGGGGCGGAGGGCTACACCTTC CASRRKTGAEGYTF
- TRBJ2-1 - TRBV28 TGTGCCAGCAGTTATCGCCTACCCCGAAACTACAATGAGCAGTTCTTC CASSYRLPRNYNEQFF
- TRBJ1-2 - TRBV6-4 TGTGCCAGCAGCCCCTGGAAAAGGGGGGGCTACCACTATGGCTACACCTTC CASSPWKRGGYHYGYTF
- TRBJ1-5 once TRBV7-9 TGTGCCAGCAGCTTAGAGGGGGTACGCAATCAGCCCCAGCATTTT CASSLEGVRNQPQHF
- TRBJ1-2 - TRBV19 TGTGCCAGTAGTATTACCTCCGGACAGAGCTATGGCTACACCTTC CASSITSGQSYGYTF
- TRBJ1-1 - TRBV2 TGTGCCAGCAGCATGAACACTGAAGCTTTCTTT CASSMNTEAFF
TRBD2 TRBJ2-3 - TRBV7-2 TGTGCCAGCAGCCTTGAGCGGGGGACCACAGATACGCAGTATTTT CASSLERGTTDTQYF
TRBD1 TRBJ2-3 - TRBV10-3 TGTGCCATCAGCACAGGGGTAAGGACAGATACGCAGTATTTT CAISTGVRTDTQYF
- TRBJ2-6 - TRBV10-2 TGCGCCAGCAGTGATGGCAGGGACTTCGGGGCCAACGTCCTGACTTTC CASSDGRDFGANVLTF
TRBD2 TRBJ2-2 - TRBV19 TGTGCCAGTAGTATCGGGTTAGCGGGAGCGCTGGGGGACACCGGGGAGCTGTTTTTT CASSIGLAGALGDTGELFF
- TRBJ2-5 many TRBV18 TGTGCCAGCTCACCGGCTGGAGAGACCCAGTACTTC CASSPAGETQYF
TRBD1 TRBJ2-3 - TRBV24-1 TGTGCCACCAGTGACCGTGACAGGGGAGATACGCAGTATTTT CATSDRDRGDTQYF
- TRBJ1-6 few TRBV7-2 TGTGCCAGCAGCTTGGAGACAGGTTCTAATTCACCCCTCCACTTT CASSLETGSNSPLHF
TRBD1 TRBJ1-6 - TRBV7-9 TGTGCCAGCAGCCCTGACAGGGATTCACCCCTCCACTTT CASSPDRDSPLHF
TRBD2 TRBJ2-3 - TRBV11-2 TGTGCCAGCAGCCTTCTGGGGGGGTTGCAAGATACGCAGTATTTT CASSLLGGLQDTQYF
- TRBJ1-1 - TRBV7-9 TGTGCCAGCAGCTTAACGGGACACGCGTATGATGAAGCTTTCTTT CASSLTGHAYDEAFF
TRBD1 TRBJ1-2 once TRBV7-8 TGTGCCAGCAGCTTAGTCCCAGGACAGGGAACCTATGGCTACACCTTC CASSLVPGQGTYGYTF
TRBD2 TRBJ2-5 - TRBV5-6 TGTGCCAGCAGCCTCATCTCTGGCGGGGGAGAGACCCAGTACTTC CASSLISGGGETQYF
- TRBJ1-1 - TRBV10-2 TGCGCCAGCAGTGTGTCCATGAACACTGAAGCTTTCTTT CASSVSMNTEAFF
- TRBJ1-1 few TRBV2 TGTGCCAGCAAGGCGGAGGGGAACACTGAAGCTTTCTTT CASKAEGNTEAFF
TRBD1 TRBJ1-2 - TRBV7-3 TGTGCCAGCAGCCCTGACAGGGGCTATGGCTACACCTTC CASSPDRGYGYTF
TRBD1 TRBJ2-3 - TRBV5-4 TGTGCCAGCAGCCTGGACAGGGGAGCTGATACGCAGTATTTT CASSLDRGADTQYF
- TRBJ1-2 - TRBV18 TGTGCCAGCTCACCACATCCAGGGAAAGGCTACACCTTC CASSPHPGKGYTF
TRBD2 TRBJ2-3 - TRBV7-6 TGTGCCAGCAGCTTAGGGGGGGTTAGCGGGAGGGCCAGTACGCAGTATTTT CASSLGGVSGRASTQYF
TRBD2 TRBJ2-1 - TRBV9 TGTGCCAGCAGCCCCCCCCAAGGCGGGAGGGGCTTCAATGAGCAGTTCTTC CASSPPQGGRGFNEQFF
- TRBJ2-5 - TRBV14 TGTGCCAGCAGCCAAGGCTATCAAGAGACCCAGTACTTC CASSQGYQETQYF
TRBD1 TRBJ2-5 - TRBV10-1 TGCGCCAGCAGTGAGTCGACAGGGGTAGGAGAGACCCAGTACTTC CASSESTGVGETQYF
TRBD2 TRBJ2-7 - TRBV5-1 TGCGCCAGCAGCTTGGCACATAGCGGGGGTCACTCCTACGAGCAGTACTTC CASSLAHSGGHSYEQYF
- TRBJ2-3 - TRBV5-8 TGTGCCAGCAGCTTGCGGGGCGGGGGCAAGGATACGCAGTATTTT CASSLRGGGKDTQYF
- TRBJ2-7 - TRBV12-3/TRBV12-4 TGTGCCAGCAGTTACAGGCTCTACGAGCAGTACTTC CASSYRLYEQYF
TRBD2 TRBJ2-1 - TRBV9 TGTGCCAGCAGCCAACAAGGACTAGCGGGAGAATACAATGAGCAGTTCTTC CASSQQGLAGEYNEQFF
TRBD2 TRBJ2-3 - TRBV9 TGTGCCAGCAGCCCACAGGGCGGGGGGATTGGAGATACGCAGTATTTT CASSPQGGGIGDTQYF
- TRBJ2-3 - TRBV19 TGTGCCAGTAGTATAGAGGCCCCAACCCAGGCTGGCACAGATACGCAGTATTTT CASSIEAPTQAGTDTQYF
- TRBJ1-5 - TRBV2 TGTGCCAGCAGTCAAATTGGGGGGAGTCAGCCCCAGCATTTT CASSQIGGSQPQHF
TRBD2 TRBJ2-1 - TRBV11-2 TGTGCCCGCCGCTTGCGGGGGGCGGGGGGGGAGCAGTTCTTC CARRLRGAGGEQFF
TRBD1 TRBJ2-7 - TRBV6-5 TGTGCCAGCAGGCCTGGGGCAGGGGGAAGCTACGAGCAGTACTTC CASRPGAGGSYEQYF